This TCR beta chain came from a study of beta chain features in type 1 diabetes. Details on this clone: What it binds is not known.

The CDR3 extends over 16 amino acids. Trimming left V 2 bases short and J 5 bases short, with 15 bases between. The germline V gene has CDR1 LGHNA and CDR2 YSLEER. Each of the CD4+ naive, central memory, regulatory and stem cell-like memory populations was sorted via CD45RO/CCR7/CD25/CD127/CD95/CD27. Study findings and constraints: Type 1 diabetes patients had TCRB CDR3s that were shorter (moderately but significantly so) in all four CD4+ subsets.

The isolated RNA, all of it, was reverse transcribed, so expressed TCRB transcripts were what got sequenced. Sequenced by immunoSEQ multiplex PCR; TCRdb stores in-frame clones only, minus some. Here the sample spans about 360,000 clones, roughly 13% being singletons. The source is a woman in her late teens or twenties with type 1 diabetes. The sample comprised naive CD4+ T cells from blood. The chain is built from TRBV4-3 and TRBJ1-4; D not certain. The DNA for the CDR3 is TGCGCCAGCAGCCAATACCCTGCGGCCGAAAATGAAAAACTGTTTTTT. This sequence encodes CASSQYPAAENEKLFF.